These T cell receptor beta chains were read from a single sample in a study of shared clonotypes between healthy human individuals. This table comes from immunoSEQ multiplex PCR, and its TCRdb copy is limited to in-frame clones, with some not included. The sample shows around 340,000 clones, around four fifths of them seen only once. Sequencing was done on a sample of memory CD4+ T cells sorted from blood. Source of these receptors: a young man in good health. Both conserved end residues are part of each CDR3. Fields, in order: clone size, J gene, V gene, D gene, CDR3 DNA, CDR3 protein. The D gene is left open where the match is weak. Clone size is shown for a subset of rows, as once, few, many or a class of expanded clone.

. TRBJ2-1 TRBV6-6 . TGTGCCAGCAGTAATCAATTTAATGAGCAGTTCTTC CASSNQFNEQFF
. TRBJ1-3 TRBV18 TRBD1 TGTGCCAGCTCACCACCGACAGGGATCGGAAACACCATATATTTT CASSPPTGIGNTIYF
. TRBJ2-7 TRBV27 TRBD1 TGTGCCAGCAGTTTCGGGGGACAGGGGGTCGAGCAGTACTTC CASSFGGQGVEQYF
. TRBJ1-2 TRBV19 . TGTGCCAGTAGAGCAGGGCTTAGCTATGGCTACACCTTC CASRAGLSYGYTF
few TRBJ1-1 TRBV27 . TGTGTCAGCAGGATTTCAGGGGTCAACACTGAAGCTTTCTTT CVSRISGVNTEAFF
. TRBJ2-3 TRBV9 . TGTGCCAGCAGCGTAGGGTCCTCTAGCACAGATACGCAGTATTTT CASSVGSSSTDTQYF
few TRBJ2-2 TRBV2 TRBD1 TGTGCCAGCAAACCTACAGGGGCCGACACCGGGGAGCTGTTTTTT CASKPTGADTGELFF
few TRBJ1-6 TRBV7-2 . TGTGCCAGCAGCCCACGGGCCTCTGGGGATTCACCCCTCCACTTT CASSPRASGDSPLHF
. TRBJ2-1 TRBV5-4 TRBD1 TGTGCCAGCCTTCTTTCCGGACAGGGAAGGTACAATGAGCAGTTCTTC CASLLSGQGRYNEQFF
once TRBJ1-3 TRBV7-8 . TGTGCCAGCAGCTTAGGGCAGTCCCCCGGAAACACCATATATTTT CASSLGQSPGNTIYF
. TRBJ2-1 TRBV19 TRBD1 TGTGCCAGTAGTGCAGGATCAGGGGGCTTCGCTGAGCAGTTCTTC CASSAGSGGFAEQFF
. TRBJ2-1 TRBV7-9 . TGTGCCAGCAGCAAAGAGGGGAGCTCCTACAATGAGCAGTTCTTC CASSKEGSSYNEQFF
. TRBJ2-3 TRBV9 TRBD2 TGTGCCAGCAGCGTACGGGAGGGCACAGATACGCAGTATTTT CASSVREGTDTQYF
. TRBJ2-1 TRBV2 TRBD1 TGTGCCAGCAGGACAGGGTCTTCTTACAATGAGCAGTTCTTC CASRTGSSYNEQFF
. TRBJ2-7 TRBV30 . TGTGCCTGTAGACTTGGTATCACCTACGAGCAGTACTTC CACRLGITYEQYF
. TRBJ2-5 TRBV18 TRBD1 TGTGCCAGCTCACCTACAGGGGGTTGGGAGACCCAGTACTTC CASSPTGGWETQYF
. TRBJ2-1 TRBV21-1 . TGTGCCAGCAGCAAAGTGGGGTTTTGGCGGATCCCCCAATCCTACAATGAGCAGTTCTTC CASSKVGFWRIPQSYNEQFF
few TRBJ1-2 TRBV19 TRBD1 TGTGCCAGTACCGCCGGACAGGGGGCTCGGTATGGCTACACCTTC CASTAGQGARYGYTF
. TRBJ2-3 TRBV5-1 . TGCGCCAGCAGCTTAGGGAGCCACACAGATACGCAGTATTTT CASSLGSHTDTQYF
few TRBJ1-2 TRBV5-6 TRBD1 TGTGCCAGCAGTCCGACAGGGAGACCTGGCTACACCTTC CASSPTGRPGYTF
few TRBJ2-5 TRBV29-1 . TGCAGCGCCGCCGTCGGGACACAAAGAGAGACCCAGTACTTC CSAAVGTQRETQYF
. TRBJ2-2 TRBV6-6 . TGTGCCAGCAGGACCATTGAATTCACCGGGGAGCTGTTTTTT CASRTIEFTGELFF